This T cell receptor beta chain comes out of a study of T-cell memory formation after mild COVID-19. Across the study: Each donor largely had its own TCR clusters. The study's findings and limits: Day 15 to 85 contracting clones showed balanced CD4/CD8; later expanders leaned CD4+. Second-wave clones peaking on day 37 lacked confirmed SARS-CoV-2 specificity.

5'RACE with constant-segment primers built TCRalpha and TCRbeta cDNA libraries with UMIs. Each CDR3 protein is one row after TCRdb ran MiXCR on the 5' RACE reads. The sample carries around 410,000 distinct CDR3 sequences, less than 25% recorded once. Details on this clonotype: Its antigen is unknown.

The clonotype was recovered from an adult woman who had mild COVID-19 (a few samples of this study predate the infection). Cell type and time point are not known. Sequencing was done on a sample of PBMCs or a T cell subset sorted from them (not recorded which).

The CDR3 spells CASSLSPGGGTEAFF. The DNA for the CDR3 is TGTGCCAGCAGCTTGTCACCAGGGGGCGGAACTGAAGCTTTCTTT. The chain is built from TRBV7-2 and TRBJ1-1, with 8 nucleotides matching TRBD1. After removal of 3 bases from V and 5 bases from J, the junction contained 8 bases not matched to a gene. This CDR3 is built from 15 residues. CDR1 and CDR2 from the germline V gene are SGHTA and FQGNSA.